The 15 T cell receptor beta chains in this list originate from one sample, sequenced in a study of memory CD4+ T cells and cytomegalovirus serostatus. The protocol was immunoSEQ multiplex PCR, while the TCRdb copy is restricted to in-frame clones and leaves out a portion. This sample has about 61,000 clones, with 82% found just once. The sort gate was single viable CD3+CD4+CD8-CD45RO+ cells for memory CD4+ T cells. The sequencing sample was made of memory CD4+ T cells from blood. These receptor sequences come from an adult in good health and CMV-seronegative.

The chain carries TRBV11-2 and TRBJ2-1, with D perhaps TRBD2 (5 bases). The CDR3 covers 12 residues. V was shortened by 3 bases and J by 9 bases, with 9 bases between the two germline ends. Germline lookup yields CDR1 SGHAT and CDR2 FQNNGV. The CDR3 DNA is TGTGCCAGCAGCTTGGACTTTGGTGAGCAGTTCTTC. Translated, it gives CASSLDFGEQFF.

The sample holds a few counts of this clone. The chain is built from TRBV7-8 and TRBJ1-2, with D hard to call. The CDR3 runs 15 residues. Trimming pared 1 base from V and 4 bases from J, leaving 13 bases between. Germline V gene sequence: CDR1 SGHVS, CDR2 FQNEAQ. For the CDR3, the DNA is TGTGCCAGCAGCTTAGATCGGGGTAGGAGCTATGGCTACACCTTC. Its translation is CASSLDRGRSYGYTF. The full variable domain, completed using reference TRBV7-8 and TRBJ1-2, is GAGVSQSPRYKVAKRGQDVALRCDPISGHVSLFWYQQALGQGPEFLTYFQNEAQLDKSGLPSDRFFAERPEGSVSTLKIQRTQQEDSAVYLCASSLDRGRSYGYTFGSGTRLTVV.

This chain uses TRBV5-6 with TRBJ2-1; TRBD1 agrees at 10 bases. The CDR3 has 16 residues. Germline values: CDR1 SGHDT, CDR2 YYEEEE. V lost 1 base and J lost 8; bases outside the gene matches: 9. This CDR3 reads CASSLFGGTGVHEQFF. DNA of the CDR3: TGTGCCAGCAGCTTGTTCGGCGGGACAGGGGTACATGAGCAGTTCTTC.

J is TRBJ2-2 and V is TRBV13; the match to TRBD2 covers 9 bases. V was pared by 3 bases and J by 4 bases, with 3 bases of the junction left unmatched. CDR3 length: 15 amino acids. The germline gives CDR1 PRHDT, CDR2 FYEKMQ (reference sequence). CDR3 bases: TGTGCCAGCAGCTTTAGCGGGGGAATCACCGGGGAGCTGTTTTTT. This encodes CASSFSGGITGELFF.

Only one count was recorded for this clone. This chain joins TRBV9 and TRBJ2-3, with 11 bases identical to TRBD2. CDR1 is SGDLS, CDR2 YYNGEE, per germline. The J segment lost 2 bases and the V segment lost 2 bases, leaving 1 base of the junction unmatched. CDR3 size: 15 residues. The CDR3 loop is CASSVTSGVTDTQYF. The DNA for the CDR3 is TGTGCCAGCAGCGTGACTAGCGGGGTCACAGATACGCAGTATTTT.

The genes are TRBV6-1 and TRBJ2-7, with D tentatively TRBD1 (5 bases). V was pared by 2 bases and J by 6 bases, with 14 bases between. In germline, CDR1 is MNHNS, CDR2 SASEGT. The CDR3 totals 14 residues. CDR3 loop: CASSEWAGIGEQYF. The CDR3 DNA reads as TGTGCCAGCAGTGAATGGGCAGGGATCGGCGAGCAGTACTTC.

This rearrangement joins TRBV12-5 to TRBJ1-2; 11 nucleotides agree with TRBD1. V was pared by 6 bases and J by 12 bases, with 9 bases of the junction left unmatched. CDR3 length: 13 residues. The germline CDR1 and CDR2 sequences are LGHNT and FRNRAP. This chain's CDR3 is CASGKPGQGVNTF. The DNA of the CDR3 is TGTGCTAGTGGAAAACCGGGACAGGGGGTGAACACCTTC.

This chain's CDR3 is CASSLEGYEQYF. Here the CDR3 DNA reads TGTGCCAGCAGTTTGGAGGGCTACGAGCAGTACTTC. This chain connects TRBV28 to TRBJ2-7, with a possible D match to TRBD2 (6 bases). The CDR3 sequence is 12 residues long. V was cut by 3 bases and J by 3 bases, with 6 bases left in between. Germline V CDR1 and CDR2: MDHEN, SYDVKM.

The V gene is TRBV7-8, the J gene TRBJ1-5; 7 bases are a match to TRBD1. V lost 5 bases, J lost 3 bases, and 10 bases stayed unmatched. The CDR3 sequence is 16 residues long. Germline-derived CDR1 and CDR2 are SGHVS and FQNEAQ. CDR3 loop: CASSRTGQITNQPQHF. The CDR3 DNA sequence: TGTGCCAGCAGCCGCACGGGACAGATAACCAATCAGCCCCAGCATTTT.

CDR3 bases: TGTGCCAGCAGCTTAGCCCAGACAGGGGGTGGCTACACCTTC. Protein sequence: CASSLAQTGGGYTF. This chain joins TRBV7-9 and TRBJ1-2; 9 positions agree with TRBD1. Trimming took 0 bases from V and 7 from J; bases not matched to a gene: 3. The CDR3 sequence is 14 residues long. CDR1 is SEHNR, CDR2 FQNEAQ, per germline (reference sequence).

The rearrangement links TRBV6-1 to TRBJ2-7, with 9 positions matching TRBD1. Looked up from germline, CDR1 is MNHNS and CDR2 is SASEGT. The CDR3 has 13 residues. The trim removed 8 bases at V and 3 bases at J, leaving 5 bases unmatched. This CDR3 is CASYWTGDYEQYF. The CDR3 nucleotides read TGTGCCAGCTATTGGACAGGGGACTACGAGCAGTACTTC.

This sequence joins TRBV7-9 and TRBJ1-1, with D unclear. V lost 2 bases to trimming and J lost 2 bases, with 0 bases between them. Germline CDR1 is SEHNR and CDR2 is FQNEAQ (reference sequence). The CDR3 consists of 11 residues. CDR3 nucleotides: TGTGCCAGCAGCTTAAACACTGAAGCTTTCTTT. Translation: CASSLNTEAFF.

This clone was observed once. This chain links TRBV2 with TRBJ2-7; 9 bases match TRBD2. Trimming removed 4 bases from V and 5 bases from J; junction bases left unmatched: 12. This CDR3 is built from 16 residues. Germline V CDR1 and CDR2: SNHLY, FYNNEI. CDR3 sequence reads: CASSAILGSGSHEQYF. CDR3 nucleotides: TGTGCCAGCAGTGCGATTCTGGGTAGCGGGAGCCACGAGCAGTACTTC.

The V call is TRBV5-1, the J call TRBJ2-1; D not certain. The CDR3 length is 14 residues. V lost 1 base and J 10 bases, leaving 15 bases between the germline ends. Germline assignment: CDR1 SGHRS and CDR2 YFSETQ. The CDR3: CASSLFAGDTEQFF. The CDR3 coding sequence is TGCGCCAGCAGCTTGTTTGCTGGTGACACCGAGCAGTTCTTC.

The rearrangement links TRBV14 to TRBJ2-7; 8 bases agree with TRBD2. Germline CDR1 SGHDN, CDR2 FVKESK. This CDR3 has 15 residues. The V segment lost 2 bases and the J segment 3 bases; nucleotides outside the gene matches: 6. CDR3 sequence reads: CASSQPGLGDYEQYF. The CDR3 DNA reads TGTGCCAGCAGCCAACCGGGACTAGGGGACTACGAGCAGTACTTC.